Below, one T cell receptor beta chain is given with its context. Its antigen is still unknown. The data originate from a study of a mutant IDH1 vaccine in newly diagnosed glioma. TCRdb's copy holds only in-frame clones and misses some; the assay was immunoSEQ multiplex PCR. Of roughly 64,000 clones detected, roughly 74% appear once; the ten largest clones hold around 4.5%. As for time point: week 35, safety follow-up. Vaccination comprised doses that each held 300 ug of mutant IDH1 20-mer peptide, plus topical imiquimod. CDR1 and CDR2 (germline): SGDLS, YYNGEE. V lost 4 bases and J lost 11; bases outside the gene matches: 7. The CDR3 is 13 amino acids.

The clonotype originates from a man in his fifties or sixties with glioma. The source material was PBMCs, sampled from a glioma patient whose treatment included an IDH1 peptide vaccine. This sequence joins TRBV9 and TRBJ2-5; 11 bases line up with TRBD1. The CDR3, as DNA: TGTGCCAGCAGCCCGGGACAGGGGGTTCCTCAGTACTTC. It translates to CASSPGQGVPQYF.